The source of this T cell receptor (beta chain) is a study of T-cell reconstitution after alpha-beta-depleted transplantation in children. Construction of the TCRbeta library involved unique molecular identifiers. MiXCR was run by TCRdb on the PCR reads, yielding one entry per CDR3 protein. The sample holds about 980,000 distinct CDR3 sequences; roughly 29% are singletons and the top ten take 25% to 35%. Germline assignment: CDR1 SGDLS and CDR2 YYNGEE. The CDR3 runs 17 residues. With 7 bases removed from V and 5 bases from J, the gap between germline ends came to 25 bases. This clonotype was seen only a few times.

Sequences were derived from PBMCs, mostly from graft donor cells, sampled 360 days after TCRalphabeta/CD19-depleted stem cell transplant. The clonotype was recovered from a boy less than two years old who had a stem cell transplant for SCID, so the T cells may come from the graft donor. The chain links TRBV9 to TRBJ2-1, with D perhaps being TRBD1 or TRBD2 (6 bases each). The CDR3 region has the DNA TGTGCCAGCGGCCAAAGTAGGGGGGCTTACCCTAACAATGAGCAGTTCTTC. This encodes CASGQSRGAYPNNEQFF.